The clone carrying this T cell receptor beta chain was picked up a small number of times. The antigen is undetermined. The data belong to a study of post-analysis software for immune sequencing data. Points from the study as a whole: About five TRBV segments, including TRBV5-6, TRBV5-1 and TRBV20-1, were more frequent in patients than controls. Batch-mates among the samples co-clustered strongly by F measure.

The TCR beta cDNA libraries contained unique molecular identifiers. cDNA molecules numbering about 470,000 came from approximately 1 to 10 million T cells. TCRdb redid the calling of the PCR reads with MiXCR, one entry per CDR3 protein. The table records about half a million distinct CDR3 sequences, under 55% of them present only once. CDR1 is KGHDR and CDR2 is SFDVKD in the germline V gene. Trimming removed 3 bases from V and 9 bases from J, with 5 bases in between. This CDR3 region has 11 residues. The sequence derives from a girl aged 5-17 years with multiple sclerosis. The rearrangement uses TRBV24-1 and TRBJ2-1, with D hard to call. The sample taken for sequencing was blood. CDR3 sequence reads: CATSDGREQFF. CDR3 in DNA: TGTGCCACCAGTGATGGTCGTGAGCAGTTCTTC.